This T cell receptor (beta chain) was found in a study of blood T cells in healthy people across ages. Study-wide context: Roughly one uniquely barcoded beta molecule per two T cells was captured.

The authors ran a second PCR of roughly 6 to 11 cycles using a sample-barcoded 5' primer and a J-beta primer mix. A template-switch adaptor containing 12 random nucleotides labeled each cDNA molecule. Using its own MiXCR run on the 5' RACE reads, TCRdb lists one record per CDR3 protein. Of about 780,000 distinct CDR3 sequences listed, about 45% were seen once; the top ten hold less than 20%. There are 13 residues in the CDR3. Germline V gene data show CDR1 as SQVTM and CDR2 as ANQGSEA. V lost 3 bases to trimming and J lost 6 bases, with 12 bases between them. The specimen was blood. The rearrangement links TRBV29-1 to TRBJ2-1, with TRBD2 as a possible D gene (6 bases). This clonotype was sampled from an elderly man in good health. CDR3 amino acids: CSVDTEGGNEQFF. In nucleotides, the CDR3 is TGCAGCGTTGACACAGAGGGAGGCAATGAGCAGTTCTTC.